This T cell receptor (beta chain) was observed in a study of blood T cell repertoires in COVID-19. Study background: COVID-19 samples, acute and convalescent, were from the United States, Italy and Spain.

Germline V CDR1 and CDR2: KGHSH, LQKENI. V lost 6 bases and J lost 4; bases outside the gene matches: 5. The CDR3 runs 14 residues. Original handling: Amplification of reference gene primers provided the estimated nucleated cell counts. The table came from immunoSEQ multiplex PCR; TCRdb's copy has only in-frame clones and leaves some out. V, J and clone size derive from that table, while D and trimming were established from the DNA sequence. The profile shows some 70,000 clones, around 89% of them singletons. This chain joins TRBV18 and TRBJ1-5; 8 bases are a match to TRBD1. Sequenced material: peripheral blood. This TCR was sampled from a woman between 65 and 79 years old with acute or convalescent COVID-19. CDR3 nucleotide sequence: TGTGCCAGCTCGCGAGGACAGGGTAATCAGCCCCAGCATTTT. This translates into CASSRGQGNQPQHF.